This is a list of T cell receptor beta chains from one sample in a study of vaccination and CD4 T cells after COVID-19. TCRdb fed the PCR reads into MiXCR, producing one record per CDR3 protein. The sample lists some 4,700 distinct CDR3 sequences, less than 50% occurring once. These receptors have no identified antigens. The source material was CD4+ T cells from blood, cultured in vitro. These receptors were obtained from a human donor who had recovered from COVID-19. The CDR3 runs from the conserved cysteine through the conserved F or W. The D gene is left open where the match is weak. The size field is filled for only some rows; it gives once, few, many or a size class.

D: .; V: TRBV11-2; size: .; J: TRBJ2-7; DNA: TGTGCCAGCAGCTCAGAGGGTGGGACAAGGAACCTTCCCTACGAGCAGTACTTC; CDR3: CASSSEGGTRNLPYEQYF
D: TRBD1; V: TRBV24-1; size: .; J: TRBJ2-3; DNA: TGTGCCACCAGTGACCTTGGACAGGGCGGTCACCCAGATACGCAGTATTTT; CDR3: CATSDLGQGGHPDTQYF
D: .; V: TRBV28; size: once; J: TRBJ1-1; DNA: TGTGCCAGCAGCCGAACCCCTTGGGGGGCGATGAACACTGAAGCTTTCTTT; CDR3: CASSRTPWGAMNTEAFF
D: .; V: TRBV7-9; size: few; J: TRBJ1-6; DNA: TGTGCCAGCAGCTTCAGGGGACGATCACCCCTCCACTTT; CDR3: CASSFRGRSPLHF
D: .; V: TRBV6-2/TRBV6-3; size: .; J: TRBJ1-2; DNA: TGTGCCAGCAGTTACGAAGGTCTTGGCTACACCTTC; CDR3: CASSYEGLGYTF
D: .; V: TRBV7-9; size: .; J: TRBJ1-3; DNA: TGTGCCAGCAGTAGATCTGGAAACACCATATATTTT; CDR3: CASSRSGNTIYF
D: .; V: TRBV18; size: .; J: TRBJ1-5; DNA: TGTGCCAGCTCACCAAGACAGTCTATACTCAATCAGCCCCAGCATTTT; CDR3: CASSPRQSILNQPQHF
D: .; V: TRBV5-1; size: .; J: TRBJ1-1; DNA: TGCGCCAGCAGAGATCGGACAACCGGAGGTGGCACTGAAGCTTTCTTT; CDR3: CASRDRTTGGGTEAFF
D: .; V: TRBV11-2; size: few; J: TRBJ1-2; DNA: TGTGCCAGCAGCTTAGCGACAATTGGCTATGGCTACACCTTC; CDR3: CASSLATIGYGYTF
D: TRBD1; V: TRBV7-2; size: .; J: TRBJ1-3; DNA: TGTGCCAGCAGCCGAGACAGGGGGCCTGGAAACACCATATATTTT; CDR3: CASSRDRGPGNTIYF
D: .; V: TRBV25-1; size: .; J: TRBJ2-1; DNA: TGTGCCAGCAGTGCGAGTCAGGGCCAGACCGAGCAGTTCTTC; CDR3: CASSASQGQTEQFF
D: .; V: TRBV6-1; size: .; J: TRBJ2-4; DNA: TGTGCCAGCAGTGAAGAAGGTGGCCAGGGGTTCATTCAGTACTTC; CDR3: CASSEEGGQGFIQYF
D: TRBD1; V: TRBV11-2; size: .; J: TRBJ2-3; DNA: TGTGCCTCTAGGGGGCGCACAGATACGCAGTATTTT; CDR3: CASRGRTDTQYF
D: .; V: TRBV5-1; size: .; J: TRBJ2-2; DNA: TGCGCCAGCAGCTTAGACCTCGGCACCGGGGAGCTGTTTTTT; CDR3: CASSLDLGTGELFF
D: TRBD1; V: TRBV2; size: .; J: TRBJ2-3; DNA: TGTGCCAGCACTATACAGGGGGCGCGGACAGATACGCAGTATTTT; CDR3: CASTIQGARTDTQYF
D: TRBD1; V: TRBV7-9; size: .; J: TRBJ1-6; DNA: TGTGCCAGCAGCTTTGACAGGGGAGAATCACCCCTCCACTTT; CDR3: CASSFDRGESPLHF
D: .; V: TRBV2; size: .; J: TRBJ2-3; DNA: TGTGCCAGCAGTGAAATAGGACTGGATAGCACAGATACGCAGTATTTT; CDR3: CASSEIGLDSTDTQYF
D: .; V: TRBV6-5; size: few; J: TRBJ1-5; DNA: TGTGCCAGCAGTTATGGGCAGGACAATCAGCCCCAGCATTTT; CDR3: CASSYGQDNQPQHF
D: .; V: TRBV20-1; size: .; J: TRBJ2-2; DNA: TGCAGTGCTATGCCCGGGGGTGGGACCGGGGAGCTGTTTTTT; CDR3: CSAMPGGGTGELFF
D: .; V: TRBV28; size: .; J: TRBJ2-3; DNA: TGTGCCAGCAGTTCGGCCTGGGACACCTCAGATACGCAGTATTTT; CDR3: CASSSAWDTSDTQYF
D: TRBD1; V: TRBV6-1; size: .; J: TRBJ2-3; DNA: TGTGCCAGCAGTACGGGACAGGATAGCACAGATACGCAGTATTTT; CDR3: CASSTGQDSTDTQYF
D: .; V: TRBV4-1; size: few; J: TRBJ2-2; DNA: TGCGCCAGCAGCCAAGATCAGGGCTCGAGAGGGGAGCTGTTTTTT; CDR3: CASSQDQGSRGELFF
D: .; V: TRBV19; size: .; J: TRBJ1-1; DNA: TGTGCCGGTAATAAGGGTCCCTCAATTTCTGAAGCTTTCTTT; CDR3: CAGNKGPSISEAFF
D: .; V: TRBV6-1; size: .; J: TRBJ1-3; DNA: TGTGCCAGCAGTGACGACTCTGGAAACACCATATATTTT; CDR3: CASSDDSGNTIYF
D: .; V: TRBV20-1; size: .; J: TRBJ1-2; DNA: TGCAGTGCTAGAGACTCACGACGGGGAGCTAACTATGGCTACACCTTC; CDR3: CSARDSRRGANYGYTF
D: .; V: TRBV5-1; size: .; J: TRBJ1-1; DNA: TGCGCCAGCAGTAATAGTGGAAGAGGTACTGAAGCTTTCTTT; CDR3: CASSNSGRGTEAFF
D: .; V: TRBV7-9; size: few; J: TRBJ1-2; DNA: TGTGCCAGCAGCTTCGGTCAGCCCTATGGCTACACCTTC; CDR3: CASSFGQPYGYTF
D: .; V: TRBV6-1; size: few; J: TRBJ1-5; DNA: TGTGCCAGCAGTCCCAGGGACGGGAATCAGCCCCAGCATTTT; CDR3: CASSPRDGNQPQHF
D: .; V: TRBV4-1; size: .; J: TRBJ2-5; DNA: TGCGCCAGCAGCCAAGGGCAGGGCGGTCTCATGGGGGAGACCCAGTACTTC; CDR3: CASSQGQGGLMGETQYF
D: .; V: TRBV28; size: .; J: TRBJ1-4; DNA: TGTGCCAGCATGGGGGGGGAGGAAAAACTGTTTTTT; CDR3: CASMGGEEKLFF
D: TRBD1; V: TRBV20-1; size: few; J: TRBJ1-3; DNA: TGCAGTGCTAGAGATCTGGTAGGGACAGGGGACACCATATATTTT; CDR3: CSARDLVGTGDTIYF
D: .; V: TRBV27; size: few; J: TRBJ2-7; DNA: TGTGCCAGCAGTTTGAGACAGACTCCCTACGAGCAGTACTTC; CDR3: CASSLRQTPYEQYF
D: TRBD1; V: TRBV7-9; size: .; J: TRBJ1-1; DNA: TGTGCCAGCAGCGAAACCGGACAGGTAGGAGGCACTGAAGCTTTCTTT; CDR3: CASSETGQVGGTEAFF
D: .; V: TRBV6-5; size: large; J: TRBJ1-1; DNA: TGTGCCAGCAGTTACTCGAGCCAGGCTGAAGCTTTCTTT; CDR3: CASSYSSQAEAFF
D: .; V: TRBV29-1; size: .; J: TRBJ1-4; DNA: TGCAGCGTTGAAAGGGACGAAAAACTGTTTTTT; CDR3: CSVERDEKLFF
D: TRBD1; V: TRBV20-1; size: .; J: TRBJ1-5; DNA: TGCAGTGCTAGGGACAGGGCAAATCAGCCCCAGCATTTT; CDR3: CSARDRANQPQHF
D: .; V: TRBV11-2; size: .; J: TRBJ2-2; DNA: TGTGCCGGCAGCTTGCGCAGGGGAACCGGGGAGCTGTTTTTT; CDR3: CAGSLRRGTGELFF
D: .; V: TRBV7-8; size: .; J: TRBJ2-7; DNA: TGTGCCAGCAGCAGGGACTTGCCCCAAAGGGAGCAGTACTTC; CDR3: CASSRDLPQREQYF
D: .; V: TRBV2; size: .; J: TRBJ2-2; DNA: TGTGCCAGCAGTGAAGGCGGGACCGGGGAGCTGTTTTTT; CDR3: CASSEGGTGELFF
D: .; V: TRBV20-1; size: few; J: TRBJ2-2; DNA: TGCAGCGTCGGCAGGGGAGGGTCCGGGGAGCTGTTTTTT; CDR3: CSVGRGGSGELFF
D: .; V: TRBV5-1; size: .; J: TRBJ1-1; DNA: TGCGCCAGCAGCACAGAGGGGCTTTATTGGGGAACTGAAGCTTTCTTT; CDR3: CASSTEGLYWGTEAFF
D: TRBD1; V: TRBV7-9; size: few; J: TRBJ2-2; DNA: TGTGCCAGCAGCTCGCCAGACAGGGGAAGGATTTCGACGGCCGGGGAGCTGTTTTTT; CDR3: CASSSPDRGRISTAGELFF
D: TRBD1; V: TRBV20-1; size: .; J: TRBJ1-1; DNA: TGCAGTGCACAGGGGACCGCGAACACTGAAGCTTTCTTT; CDR3: CSAQGTANTEAFF